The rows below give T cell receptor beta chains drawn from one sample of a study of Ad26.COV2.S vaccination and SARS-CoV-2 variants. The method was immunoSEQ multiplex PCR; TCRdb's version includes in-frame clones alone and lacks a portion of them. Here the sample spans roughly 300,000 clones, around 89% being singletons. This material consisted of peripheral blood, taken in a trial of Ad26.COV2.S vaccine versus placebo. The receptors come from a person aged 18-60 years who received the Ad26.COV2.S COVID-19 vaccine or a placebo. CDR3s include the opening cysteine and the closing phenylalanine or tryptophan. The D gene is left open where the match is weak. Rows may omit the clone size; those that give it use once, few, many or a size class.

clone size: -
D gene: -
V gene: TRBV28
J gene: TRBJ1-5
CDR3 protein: CASVGSGQPQHF
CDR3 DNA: TGTGCCAGCGTGGGGTCTGGACAGCCCCAGCATTTT

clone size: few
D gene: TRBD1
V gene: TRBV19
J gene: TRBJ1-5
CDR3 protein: CASTQRDRPNQPQHF
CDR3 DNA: TGTGCCAGTACCCAGAGGGACAGGCCCAATCAGCCCCAGCATTTT

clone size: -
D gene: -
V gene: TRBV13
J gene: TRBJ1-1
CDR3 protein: CASNSPAGMNTEAFF
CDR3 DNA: TGTGCCAGCAATTCACCGGCGGGAATGAACACTGAAGCTTTCTTT

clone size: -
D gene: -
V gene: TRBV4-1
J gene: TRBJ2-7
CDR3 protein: CASSQEGRTSSYEQYF
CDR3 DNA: TGCGCCAGCAGCCAAGAGGGACGCACGAGCTCCTACGAGCAGTACTTC

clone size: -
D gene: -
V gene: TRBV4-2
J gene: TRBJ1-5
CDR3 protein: CASSRDMGGLGPQHF
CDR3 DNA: TGTGCCAGCAGCCGGGACATGGGGGGCTTAGGGCCCCAGCATTTT

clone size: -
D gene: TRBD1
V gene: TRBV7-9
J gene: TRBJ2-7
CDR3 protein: CASSRRGSYEQYF
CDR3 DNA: TGTGCCAGCAGCCGCAGGGGGAGCTACGAGCAGTACTTC

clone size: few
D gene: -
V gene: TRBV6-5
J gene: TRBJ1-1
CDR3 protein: CASSREDSNTEAFF
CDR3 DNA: TGTGCCAGCAGTCGAGAAGATTCGAACACTGAAGCTTTCTTT

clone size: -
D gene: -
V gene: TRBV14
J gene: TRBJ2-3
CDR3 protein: CASSQTLDWRRTDTQYF
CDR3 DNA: TGTGCCAGCAGCCAAACTCTGGACTGGAGGAGAACAGATACGCAGTATTTT

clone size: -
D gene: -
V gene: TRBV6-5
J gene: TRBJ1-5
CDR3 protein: CASSYPDTHQPQHF
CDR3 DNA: TGTGCCAGCAGTTACCCAGACACACATCAGCCCCAGCATTTT

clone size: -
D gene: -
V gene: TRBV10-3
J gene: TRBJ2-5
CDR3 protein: CAISEGLQETQYF
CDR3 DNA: TGTGCCATCAGTGAAGGCTTACAAGAGACCCAGTACTTC

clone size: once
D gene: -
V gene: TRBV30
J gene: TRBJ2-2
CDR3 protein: CAWRWGSGTGELFF
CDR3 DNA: TGTGCCTGGAGGTGGGGGTCGGGCACCGGGGAGCTGTTTTTT

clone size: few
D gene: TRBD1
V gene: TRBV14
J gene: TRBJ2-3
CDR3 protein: CASSRVTGGDTQYF
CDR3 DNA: TGTGCCAGCAGCCGAGTGACAGGGGGAGATACGCAGTATTTT

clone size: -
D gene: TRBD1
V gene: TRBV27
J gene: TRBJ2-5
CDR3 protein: CASSSATGGKGTQYF
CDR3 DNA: TGTGCCAGCAGCTCTGCAACAGGGGGCAAGGGGACCCAGTACTTC

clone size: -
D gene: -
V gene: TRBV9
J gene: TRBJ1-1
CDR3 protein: CASSPRTQGPEAFF
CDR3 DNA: TGTGCCAGCAGCCCCCGGACTCAGGGCCCTGAAGCTTTCTTT

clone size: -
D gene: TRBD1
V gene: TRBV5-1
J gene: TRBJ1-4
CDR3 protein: CASSLAGGDNEKLFF
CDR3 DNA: TGCGCCAGCAGCTTGGCAGGGGGGGATAATGAAAAACTGTTTTTT

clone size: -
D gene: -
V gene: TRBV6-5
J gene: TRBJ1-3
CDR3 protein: CASRDVGSGNTIYF
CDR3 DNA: TGTGCCAGCAGAGACGTGGGCTCTGGAAACACCATATATTTT

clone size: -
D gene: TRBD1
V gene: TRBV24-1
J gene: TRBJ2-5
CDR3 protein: CATSDSTGTGGTQYF
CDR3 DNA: TGTGCCACCAGTGATTCTACCGGGACAGGGGGGACCCAGTACTTC

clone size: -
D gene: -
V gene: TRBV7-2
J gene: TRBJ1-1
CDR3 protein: CASSLGGQGLEAFF
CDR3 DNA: TGTGCCAGCAGCTTAGGGGGGCAGGGTCTTGAAGCTTTCTTT

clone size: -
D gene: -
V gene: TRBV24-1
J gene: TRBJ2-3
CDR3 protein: CATSDSQFTDTQYF
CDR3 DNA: TGTGCCACCAGTGATTCTCAGTTCACAGATACGCAGTATTTT

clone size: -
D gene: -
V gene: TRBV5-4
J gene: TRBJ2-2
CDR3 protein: CASSLRTANTGELFF
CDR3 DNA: TGTGCCAGCAGCTTGAGGACAGCGAACACCGGGGAGCTGTTTTTT

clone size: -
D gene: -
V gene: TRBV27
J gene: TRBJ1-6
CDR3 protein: CASSFGIRSSYNSPLHF
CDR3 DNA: TGTGCCAGCAGTTTTGGGATCCGGAGCTCCTATAATTCACCCCTCCACTTT

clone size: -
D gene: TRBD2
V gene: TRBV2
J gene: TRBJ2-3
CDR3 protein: CASSRGLAAVTDTQYF
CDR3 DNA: TGTGCCAGCAGTCGAGGACTAGCGGCGGTCACAGATACGCAGTATTTT

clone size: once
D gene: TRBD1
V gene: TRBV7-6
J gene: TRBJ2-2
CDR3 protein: CASQGTVTGELFF
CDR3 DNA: TGTGCCAGCCAAGGGACAGTCACCGGGGAGCTGTTTTTT

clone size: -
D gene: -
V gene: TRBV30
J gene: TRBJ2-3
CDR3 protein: CAWRKDPARDTQYF
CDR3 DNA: TGTGCCTGGAGAAAGGACCCCGCGCGGGATACGCAGTATTTT

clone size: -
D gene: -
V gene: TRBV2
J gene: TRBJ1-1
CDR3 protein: CASSWGREAFF
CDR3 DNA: TGTGCCAGCAGTTGGGGGCGAGAAGCTTTCTTT

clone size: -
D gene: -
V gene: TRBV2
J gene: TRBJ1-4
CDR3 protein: CASRKQGVADEKLFF
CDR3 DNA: TGTGCCAGCAGGAAACAGGGAGTCGCGGATGAAAAACTGTTTTTT

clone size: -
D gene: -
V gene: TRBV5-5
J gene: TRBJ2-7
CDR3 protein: CASSKINDGEQYF
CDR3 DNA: TGTGCCAGCAGCAAAATTAATGACGGCGAGCAGTACTTC

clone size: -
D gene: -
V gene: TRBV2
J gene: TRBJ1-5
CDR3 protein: CASSDSRNSNQPQHF
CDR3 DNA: TGTGCCAGCAGTGACAGTCGTAATAGCAATCAGCCCCAGCATTTT

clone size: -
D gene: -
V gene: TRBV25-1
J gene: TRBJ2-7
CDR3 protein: CASSEWGGITYEQYF
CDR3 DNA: TGTGCCAGCAGTGAATGGGGTGGAATCACCTACGAGCAGTACTTC

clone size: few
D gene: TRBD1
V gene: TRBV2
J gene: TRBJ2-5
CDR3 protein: CASLGPGQQETQYF
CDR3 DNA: TGTGCCAGCTTGGGACCGGGACAGCAAGAGACCCAGTACTTC

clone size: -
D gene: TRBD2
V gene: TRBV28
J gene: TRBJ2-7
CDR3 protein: CASSPIAGAGQVEQYF
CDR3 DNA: TGTGCCAGCAGCCCAATAGCGGGAGCCGGCCAGGTCGAGCAGTACTTC

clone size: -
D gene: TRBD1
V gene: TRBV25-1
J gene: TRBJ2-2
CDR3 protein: CASSGTVNTGELFF
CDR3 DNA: TGTGCCAGCTCCGGGACAGTCAACACCGGGGAGCTGTTTTTT

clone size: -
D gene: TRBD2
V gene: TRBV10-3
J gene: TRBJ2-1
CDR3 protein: CAISEMAGGPGEQFF
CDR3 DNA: TGTGCCATCAGTGAGATGGCGGGAGGGCCGGGTGAGCAGTTCTTC

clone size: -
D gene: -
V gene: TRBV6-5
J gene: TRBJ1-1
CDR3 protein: CASSYSLDTEGTEAFF
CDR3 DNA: TGTGCCAGCAGTTACTCTCTGGACACCGAAGGCACTGAAGCTTTCTTT

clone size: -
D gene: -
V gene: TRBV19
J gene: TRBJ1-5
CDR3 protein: CASGQGFVGNQPQHF
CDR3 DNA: TGTGCCAGTGGGCAGGGATTCGTTGGCAATCAGCCCCAGCATTTT

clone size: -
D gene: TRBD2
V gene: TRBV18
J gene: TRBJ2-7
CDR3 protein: CASSPPGTSGSVEQYF
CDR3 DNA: TGTGCCAGCTCACCCCCCGGGACTAGCGGGAGTGTCGAGCAGTACTTC

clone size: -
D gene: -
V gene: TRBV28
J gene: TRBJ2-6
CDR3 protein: CASSSILESGANVLTF
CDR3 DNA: TGTGCCAGCAGTTCCATACTCGAGTCTGGGGCCAACGTCCTGACTTTC

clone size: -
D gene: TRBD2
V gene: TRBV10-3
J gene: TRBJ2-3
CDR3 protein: CAISESLAGGLGDTQYF
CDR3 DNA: TGTGCCATCAGTGAGAGTTTAGCGGGGGGGCTTGGAGATACGCAGTATTTT

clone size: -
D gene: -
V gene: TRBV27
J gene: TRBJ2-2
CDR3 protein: CASRSGGNTGELFF
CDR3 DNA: TGTGCCAGCAGATCCGGGGGGAACACCGGGGAGCTGTTTTTT

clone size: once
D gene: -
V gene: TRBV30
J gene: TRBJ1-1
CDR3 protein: CAWSVRETTEAFF
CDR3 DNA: TGTGCCTGGAGTGTACGGGAAACCACGGAAGCTTTCTTT

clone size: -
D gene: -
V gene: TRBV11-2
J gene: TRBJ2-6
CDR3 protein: CASSSRQDPSSGANVLTF
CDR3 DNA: TGTGCCAGCAGCTCTAGACAGGACCCGAGCTCTGGGGCCAACGTCCTGACTTTC

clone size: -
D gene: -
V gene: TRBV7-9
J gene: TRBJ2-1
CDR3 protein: CASSPVASSYNEQFF
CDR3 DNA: TGTGCCAGCAGTCCGGTGGCTTCGTCCTACAATGAGCAGTTCTTC

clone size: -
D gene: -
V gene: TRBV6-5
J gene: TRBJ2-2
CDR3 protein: CASSHSGDTGELFF
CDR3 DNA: TGTGCCAGCAGTCACTCTGGGGACACCGGGGAGCTGTTTTTT

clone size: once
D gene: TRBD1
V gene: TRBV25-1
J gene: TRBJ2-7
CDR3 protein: CASSFTGGRDYEQYF
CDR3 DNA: TGTGCCAGCAGCTTCACAGGGGGTAGAGACTACGAGCAGTACTTC

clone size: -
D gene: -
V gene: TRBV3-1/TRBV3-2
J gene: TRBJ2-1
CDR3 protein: CASSQDRGNEQFF
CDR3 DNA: TGTGCCAGCAGCCAAGATCGGGGCAATGAGCAGTTCTTC

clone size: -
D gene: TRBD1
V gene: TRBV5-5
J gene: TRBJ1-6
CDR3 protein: CASSGTGTGKSPLHF
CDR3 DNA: TGTGCCAGCAGCGGAACCGGGACAGGGAAATCACCCCTCCACTTT

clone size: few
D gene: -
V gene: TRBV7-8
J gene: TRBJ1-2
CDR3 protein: CASSLAKGPYGYTF
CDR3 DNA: TGTGCCAGCAGCTTAGCGAAAGGCCCCTATGGCTACACCTTC

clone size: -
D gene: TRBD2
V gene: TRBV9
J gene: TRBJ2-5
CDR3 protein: CASSGPQGEREGDQETQYF
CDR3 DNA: TGTGCCAGCAGCGGCCCCCAGGGCGAGCGGGAGGGAGATCAAGAGACCCAGTACTTC

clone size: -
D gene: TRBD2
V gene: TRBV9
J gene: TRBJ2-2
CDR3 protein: CASSVGAAGVRAGELFF
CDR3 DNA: TGTGCCAGCAGCGTAGGGGCTGCGGGAGTGAGGGCCGGGGAGCTGTTTTTT